Detailed here is one T cell receptor (beta chain). Its target is unknown. These data belong to a study of cytomegalovirus exposure and HLA in healthy donors. The overall study: Out of fewer than 400 genotyped donors, 81% belonged to the Caucasian-associated ancestry cluster.

Regarding the study as a whole: Immune exposure information available was restricted to CMV serostatus. Later on, a genetic analysis was performed. It linked a missense variant in DCLRE1C with V- and J-gene trimming of TCR beta.

The primer mix had 60 Vbeta and 13 Jbeta primers. Produced via immunoSEQ multiplex PCR; TCRdb's table is partial and in-frame only. The repertoire holds around 91,000 clones, with roughly 78% as singletons. The CDR3 is 13 amino acids. CDR1 MDHEN and CDR2 SYDVKM come from the germline V gene. J lost 10 bases, V lost 7 bases, and 9 bases had no gene match. In nominal health when sampled, donors likely had unrecorded immune exposures nonetheless. The sequenced material came from PBMCs. This TCR was sampled from a male donor in good health and CMV-seropositive. The rearrangement links TRBV28 to TRBJ1-4; 7 bases align to TRBD1. CDR3 coding DNA: TGTGCCAGCAACCCGACAGGGCCGAGAAAACTGTTTTTT. This encodes CASNPTGPRKLFF.